Sequencing of this T cell receptor beta chain was carried out in a study of shared clonotypes between healthy human individuals (dated by TCRdb to the early 2020s). General notes on the study: The cohort included three men and a couple of women between 18 and 49 years of age. Each donor's leukapheresis produced roughly between about 0.85 and 10 billion PBMCs. To estimate repertoire size and how much clonotype sharing occurs between individuals, the study deeply sequenced the blood TCR repertoires of several healthy adults. To increase sequencing depth and limit assay-specific biases, different laboratories used diverse techniques to prepare libraries and sequence TCR repertoires. General findings and caveats noted by the study authors: Sampling was restricted to blood, and TCR repertoires in tissues likely differ from the TCR repertoires found in blood. The genetic and exposure-history diversity represented was limited by the small number of donors. Based on pairwise subsampling, the degree of clonotype sharing among donors was expected to be affected by sequencing depth.

The CDR3 runs 14 residues from the cysteine to the phenylalanine. Only the CDR3 portion is preserved as DNA: 42 bases, with reading frame beginning at the first base. Based on the germline V gene (reference sequence), the CDR1 and CDR2 sequences are MNHEY and SMNVEV. Cut back by 5 bases and 2 bases, the V and J ends lie 13 bases apart. Using the deep immunoSEQ assay, multiplex PCR amplified TCR CDR3 regions from genomic DNA. Extracted genomic DNA from each cell subset was distributed evenly across all wells of several immunoSEQ 96-well plates, and each plate was treated as a replicate. For unsorted PBMC, 250 to 350 ng of genomic DNA, equivalent to about 32,000 T cell genomes, went into each replicate PCR. Ten immunoSEQ deep assay plates were used to sequence unsorted PBMC genomic DNA. Purified libraries were quantified with a Qubit 3.0 fluorometer, sized on a Bioanalyzer 2100, and re-quantified with the KAPA Library Quantification kit. Each immunoSEQ 96-well plate was sequenced on its own single-read 150-cycle Illumina NextSeq 550 flow cell. The paper's data handling went like this. Because the immunoSEQ output included only junctional sequences and no quality scores, the filtering could not be the same as the filtering used for full-length reads. To assign V/J genes and CDR3, sequences were annotated using PyIR, a Python wrapper for IgBLAST v1.9, with IMGT germline references. Reads were removed for weak V/J assignments (E-value above 1e-6), missing CDR3, stop codons, out-of-frame junctions, or ambiguous translated residues. A V3J clonotype was defined by an identical inferred V gene, J gene, and CDR3 amino acid sequence. Percentage overlap between repertoires was computed as shared unique clonotypes divided by the size of the smaller repertoire. Repertoire richness was assessed with RTK rarefaction, the Chao1 estimator, and Recon v2.1 estimates of unobserved clonotypes. TCRdb mirrors the immuneACCESS table, restricted to in-frame sequences. Some clones are absent from its copies; in checked studies, under half trace to an unresolved V gene, and the reason for the others is unknown. V, J and clone size reflect that table, while D and trimming were determined from the DNA. The sample table holds about half a million clones, of which 78% were seen once. The ten top clones hold about 12% of the sample.

The donors were healthy, HIV-negative adults who had no recently reported acute infections or vaccinations. Only Caucasian adults living in Nashville, Tennessee, USA were represented among the donors. For unsorted samples, tens of millions of PBMCs were counted, and genomic DNA was extracted using the QIAamp DNA Blood Mini kit. After blood collection by leukapheresis, PBMCs were isolated using Ficoll-Histopaque density gradient centrifugation and then cryopreserved in the vapor phase of liquid nitrogen. In regard to this clone: Its antigen is unknown. Nothing much larger sits one base from this clone, and base qualities are not available.

The TCR comes from a woman aged 40 to 50 in good health. Some clones in this sample may be carry-over from other donors' samples. The chain is made from TRBV27 and TRBJ2-7, with the D assignment possibly TRBD1 or TRBD2, given 5 matching bases for each. Sequenced sample: PBMCs. The nucleotides read TGTGCCAGCAGTCCCCGGGACCATCCCTACGAGCAGTACTTC. Its amino acids are CASSPRDHPYEQYF.